One sample yielded the 4 T cell receptor beta chains listed below, sequenced in a study of early T cells in non-severe SARS-CoV-2 infection. TCRdb ran MiXCR on the 5' RACE reads and lists one entry per CDR3 protein. This repertoire shows about 28,000 distinct CDR3 sequences, roughly 5.9% found once; its top ten account for 0.92%. Sequencing was carried out using whole blood. These receptors were collected from an adult who was a healthcare worker with PCR-confirmed SARS-CoV-2 infection or an uninfected control (not recorded which).

This clonotype appeared a few times. A much more abundant neighbour one base away suggests this may be a read error. This chain connects TRBV19 to TRBJ1-5; D gene ambiguous. CDR1 and CDR2 from the germline V gene are LNHDA and SQIVND (reference sequence). The CDR3 sequence is 14 residues long. The CDR3 coding sequence is TGTGTCAGTAGTATGGACTATAGCAATCAGCCCCAGCATTTT. Translated: CVSSMDYSNQPQHF.

A few counts support this clonotype. V usage is TRBV20-1 and J usage is TRBJ2-7; possible D gene TRBD1, 5 bases. This CDR3 contains 13 residues. The ends were cut back, 3 bases at V and 6 bases at J, with 15 bases in the middle. Germline CDR1 is DFQATT and CDR2 is SNEGSKA (reference sequence). The CDR3 here is CSASSRQGREQYF. CDR3 bases: TGCAGTGCTAGTTCTCGTCAGGGCCGCGAGCAGTACTTC.

This clonotype occurred many times. The J gene is TRBJ2-5, the V gene TRBV12-3 or TRBV12-4; no clear D gene. This CDR3 contains 14 residues. The germline V and J ends were trimmed by 3 bases and 2 bases, with 10 bases remaining between them. The CDR3 region is CASSLRRQQETQYF. CDR3 nucleotides: TGTGCCAGCAGTTTGAGACGCCAGCAAGAGACCCAGTACTTC.

The V call is TRBV4-2, the J call TRBJ2-7; D uncertain. The CDR3 has 13 residues. Germline CDR1 LGHNA, CDR2 YNFKEQ. Trimming cost V 0 bases and J 7 bases, with 10 bases left between them. The CDR3 region is CASSQDWVREQYF. CDR3 bases: TGTGCCAGCAGCCAAGACTGGGTGAGGGAGCAGTACTTC.